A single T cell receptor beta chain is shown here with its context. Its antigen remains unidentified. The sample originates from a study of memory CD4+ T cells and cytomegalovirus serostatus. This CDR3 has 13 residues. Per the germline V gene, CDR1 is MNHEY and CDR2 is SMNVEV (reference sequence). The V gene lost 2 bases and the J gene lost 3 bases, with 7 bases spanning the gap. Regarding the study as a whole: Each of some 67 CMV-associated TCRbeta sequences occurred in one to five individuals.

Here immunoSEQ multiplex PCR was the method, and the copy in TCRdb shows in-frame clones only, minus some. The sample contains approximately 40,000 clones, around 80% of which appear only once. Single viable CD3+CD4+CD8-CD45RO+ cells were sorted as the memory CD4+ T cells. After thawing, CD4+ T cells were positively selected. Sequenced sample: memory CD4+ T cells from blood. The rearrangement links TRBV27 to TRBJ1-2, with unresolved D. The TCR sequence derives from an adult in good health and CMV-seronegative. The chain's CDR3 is CASSLDPDYGYTF. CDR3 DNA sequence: TGTGCCAGCAGTTTAGACCCAGACTATGGCTACACCTTC.